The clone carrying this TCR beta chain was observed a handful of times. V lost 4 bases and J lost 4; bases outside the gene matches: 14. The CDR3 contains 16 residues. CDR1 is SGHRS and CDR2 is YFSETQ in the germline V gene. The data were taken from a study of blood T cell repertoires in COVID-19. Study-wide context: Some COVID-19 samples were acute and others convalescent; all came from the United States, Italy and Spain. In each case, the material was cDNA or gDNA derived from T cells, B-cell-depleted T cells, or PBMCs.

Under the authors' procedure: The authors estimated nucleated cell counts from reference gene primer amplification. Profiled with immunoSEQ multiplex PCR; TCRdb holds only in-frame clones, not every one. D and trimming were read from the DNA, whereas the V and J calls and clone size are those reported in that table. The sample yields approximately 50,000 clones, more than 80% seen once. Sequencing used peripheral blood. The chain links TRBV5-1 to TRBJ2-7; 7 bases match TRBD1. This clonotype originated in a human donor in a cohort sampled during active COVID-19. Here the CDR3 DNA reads TGCGCCAGCAGCGACGCCGACAGGGCGAGGACTTACGAGCAGTACTTC. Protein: CASSDADRARTYEQYF.